Listed below are T cell receptor beta chains from one sample, sequenced in a study of blood T cell repertoires in COVID-19. Data came from immunoSEQ multiplex PCR; TCRdb stores just in-frame clones and leaves some out. The table has 200,000 to 250,000 clones, under 85% seen once; the top ten hold around 2%. The sample was PBMCs or T cells enriched from blood (not recorded which). These receptors came from a man aged 60 to 75 who had recovered from COVID-19. The CDR3 runs from the conserved cysteine through the conserved F or W. The order of the fields is V gene, J gene, clone size, D gene, CDR3 DNA, CDR3 protein. A D gene is named only where the DNA matches it firmly. The size entry is marked missing in some rows and otherwise reads once, few, many or a size class.

TRBV7-9	TRBJ1-1	.	.	TGTGCCAGCAGCGCTCCCGGGACAACGAACACTGAAGCTTTCTTT	CASSAPGTTNTEAFF
TRBV19	TRBJ1-5	.	.	TGTGCCAGTAGTGGAGAACCCCATCAGCCCCAGCATTTT	CASSGEPHQPQHF
TRBV10-3	TRBJ2-3	once	.	TGTGCCATCAGTGATACGACAAAAATAGATACGCAGTATTTT	CAISDTTKIDTQYF
TRBV5-1	TRBJ1-3	.	TRBD1	TGCGCCAGCAGCTTCGAAGGGACAGGTCAAAACACCATATATTTT	CASSFEGTGQNTIYF
TRBV5-1	TRBJ2-2	.	TRBD1	TGCGCCAGCAGCTCTCCGGACAGGGGGGACACCGGGGAGCTGTTTTTT	CASSSPDRGDTGELFF
TRBV4-3	TRBJ1-2	.	.	TGCGCCAGCAGCCAAGACGGGGAGACGGCCTATGGCTACACCTTC	CASSQDGETAYGYTF
TRBV7-2	TRBJ2-5	.	TRBD1	TGTGCCAGCAGCGCCACAGGGGGCAGAGAGACCCAGTACTTC	CASSATGGRETQYF
TRBV11-3	TRBJ2-7	.	.	TGTGCCAGCAGCTTAGAACAGAGCAGCTACGAGCAGTACTTC	CASSLEQSSYEQYF
TRBV2	TRBJ2-1	.	.	TGTGCCAGCTGCGGGCAGGGGTCGTGCAATGAGCAGTTCTTC	CASCGQGSCNEQFF
TRBV30	TRBJ1-1	.	TRBD1	TGTGCCTGGAGGAGGGGGCTCACTGAAGCTTTCTTT	CAWRRGLTEAFF
TRBV3-1/TRBV3-2	TRBJ2-7	.	TRBD2	TGTGCCAGCAGCCAAGACCCCGGGAGGGCTCTCAGCGAGCAGTACTTC	CASSQDPGRALSEQYF
TRBV5-4	TRBJ1-5	once	.	TGTGCCAGCAGCTGGGCTCGGCCCCAGCATTTT	CASSWARPQHF
TRBV6-2/TRBV6-3	TRBJ1-2	.	.	TGTGCCAGCAGCAACCGGGACCCCAGGGGCGGCTACACCTTC	CASSNRDPRGGYTF
TRBV25-1	TRBJ1-1	.	.	TGTGCCAGCAGTAAGACAGGAGTGAACACTGAAGCTTTCTTT	CASSKTGVNTEAFF
TRBV24-1	TRBJ2-1	.	TRBD1	TGTGCCACCAGTGACCCCGGGACAGGGGAGTGGAATGAGCAGTTCTTC	CATSDPGTGEWNEQFF
TRBV6-5	TRBJ1-6	few	.	TGTGCCAGCAGCCGTATTCGGGGTTCACCCCTCCACTTT	CASSRIRGSPLHF
TRBV7-2	TRBJ1-5	few	TRBD1	TGTGCCAGCAGCGGACAGGGTGGAAACAATCAGCCCCAGCATTTT	CASSGQGGNNQPQHF
TRBV19	TRBJ1-4	.	.	TGTGCCAGTAGTGGACGGACTGATGAAAAACTGTTTTTT	CASSGRTDEKLFF
TRBV5-1	TRBJ1-6	.	TRBD1	TGCGCCAGCAGCTTGGGGGGACAGGACGGGAATTCACCCCTCCACTTT	CASSLGGQDGNSPLHF
TRBV4-3	TRBJ1-2	.	.	TGCGCCAGCAGCCAAGATCTTATGAGGCTTTGGGGCTACACCTTC	CASSQDLMRLWGYTF
TRBV4-3	TRBJ1-2	few	.	TGCGCCAGCAGCCAAGAGGTGACAAGGCAGCCTGTCTATGGCTACACCTTC	CASSQEVTRQPVYGYTF
TRBV7-2	TRBJ1-5	.	TRBD1	TGTGCCAGCAGCCCCGGATTGGACAGGGGCAATCAGCCCCAGCATTTT	CASSPGLDRGNQPQHF
TRBV7-9	TRBJ2-1	.	TRBD2	TGTGCCAGCAGCTCCAACCGGGGGGGCACCTACAATGAGCAGTTCTTC	CASSSNRGGTYNEQFF
TRBV7-2	TRBJ2-5	many	TRBD1	TGTGCCAGCAGCACCGGACAGGGGGCGAAGACCCAGTACTTC	CASSTGQGAKTQYF
TRBV4-3	TRBJ1-1	.	.	TGCGCCAGCAGCCAAGATCAGGCGGGTACGGGCACTGAAGCTTTCTTT	CASSQDQAGTGTEAFF
TRBV7-2	TRBJ2-7	.	TRBD2	TGTGCCAGCAGCTTGGGACTAGCAAACTACGAGCAGTACTTC	CASSLGLANYEQYF
TRBV5-6	TRBJ2-5	.	TRBD2	TGTGCCAGCAGCTTGGACGGGGGAGGGGAGACCCAGTACTTC	CASSLDGGGETQYF
TRBV4-2	TRBJ2-1	.	.	TGTGCCAGCAGCCAAGATAAGAGGGGGGGTTCTCATGAGCAGTTCTTC	CASSQDKRGGSHEQFF
TRBV19	TRBJ1-5	.	.	TGTGCCAGTAAGGGGTTTGGCAATCAGCCCCAGCATTTT	CASKGFGNQPQHF
TRBV15	TRBJ1-3	.	.	TGTGCCACCAGCAGAGATCTCGTAGCCTCTGGAAACACCATATATTTT	CATSRDLVASGNTIYF
TRBV27	TRBJ2-7	.	TRBD1	TGTGCCAGCAGTTTCGGGACAGGAAGTCCCTACGAGCAGTACTTC	CASSFGTGSPYEQYF
TRBV2	TRBJ1-1	once	.	TGTGCCAGCAGTGAACCTAACACTGAAGCTTTCTTT	CASSEPNTEAFF
TRBV29-1	TRBJ2-7	few	.	TGCAGCGTTGCTGGTAGCTACGAGCAGTACTTC	CSVAGSYEQYF
TRBV30	TRBJ2-6	.	TRBD1	TGTGCCTGGACACCCAGGGGGCGCGGCTCTGGGGCCAACGTCCTGACTTTC	CAWTPRGRGSGANVLTF
TRBV2	TRBJ1-2	.	TRBD1	TGTGCCAGCCGAAGGGACAAGGACAGGAGCTATGGCTACACCTTC	CASRRDKDRSYGYTF
TRBV29-1	TRBJ2-5	.	.	TGCAGCGTTGAAGAAGGAGGCCACCGAGAGACCCAGTACTTC	CSVEEGGHRETQYF
TRBV6-5	TRBJ1-3	.	TRBD1	TGTGCCAGCAGTTACTCAGGGGGCATCTCTGGAAACACCATATATTTT	CASSYSGGISGNTIYF
TRBV6-2/TRBV6-3	TRBJ2-5	.	TRBD2	TGTGCCAGCAGTTACCCACTAGCGGGGGCTCAAGAGACCCAGTACTTC	CASSYPLAGAQETQYF
TRBV5-1	TRBJ1-2	.	.	TGCGCCAGCAGCTTACTGACGGAGGGATACGGCTACACCTTC	CASSLLTEGYGYTF
TRBV7-9	TRBJ2-1	.	.	TGTGCCAGCAGCGACAGGTTGGACAATGAGCAGTTCTTC	CASSDRLDNEQFF
TRBV11-3	TRBJ2-1	.	.	TGTGCCAGCAGCTTACAAGGAGACAATGAGCAGTTCTTC	CASSLQGDNEQFF
TRBV9	TRBJ2-7	.	.	TGTGCCAGCAGCCCTGGAGGGTACGAGCAGTACTTC	CASSPGGYEQYF
TRBV18	TRBJ1-3	.	.	TGTGCCAGCTCCCTATCAGGGGTTCTCTCTGGAAACACCATATATTTT	CASSLSGVLSGNTIYF
TRBV5-1	TRBJ2-5	.	.	TGCGCCAGCAGCACGGGTCTCTCCCAGGAGACCCAGTACTTC	CASSTGLSQETQYF
TRBV7-2	TRBJ1-1	.	.	TGTGCCAGCAGCTTAGCGGCAGGGGCGTACACTGAAGCTTTCTTT	CASSLAAGAYTEAFF
TRBV6-1	TRBJ1-5	.	.	TGTGCCAGCAGTGAAGGAGTGTGGCGGCAGCCCCAGCATTTT	CASSEGVWRQPQHF
TRBV27	TRBJ1-6	.	.	TGTGCCACTATGGCGGGGGGCCACTATAATTCACCCCTCCACTTT	CATMAGGHYNSPLHF
TRBV6-6	TRBJ1-2	.	TRBD1	TGTGCCAGCAGTCTCAATGCGCAGAGACAGGGCTACTATGGCTACACCTTC	CASSLNAQRQGYYGYTF
TRBV28	TRBJ2-5	.	.	TGTGCCAGTACGACCGGGCTAGCGATTGAAGAGACCCAGTACTTC	CASTTGLAIEETQYF
TRBV5-1	TRBJ2-3	.	TRBD2	TGCGCCAGCAGGGAGACTAGCGCCAGCACAGATACGCAGTATTTT	CASRETSASTDTQYF
TRBV19	TRBJ2-6	.	.	TGTGCCAGTAGTATACAGGGTTCAGGATCTGGGGCCAACGTCCTGACTTTC	CASSIQGSGSGANVLTF
TRBV7-9	TRBJ1-2	.	.	TGTGCCAGCAGCCCAAGTGGCCAGGGCAGCTATGGCTACACCTTC	CASSPSGQGSYGYTF
TRBV28	TRBJ2-1	.	TRBD1	TGTGCCAGCAGTACCGGGACAGGGGATCGGAATGAGCAGTTCTTC	CASSTGTGDRNEQFF
TRBV6-5	TRBJ1-1	.	.	TGTGCCAGCAAGGAGGATCCATCCACTGAAGCTTTCTTT	CASKEDPSTEAFF
TRBV18	TRBJ2-1	.	.	TGTGCCAGCTCACCATTGGGCAGAACCTCCAATGAGCAGTTCTTC	CASSPLGRTSNEQFF